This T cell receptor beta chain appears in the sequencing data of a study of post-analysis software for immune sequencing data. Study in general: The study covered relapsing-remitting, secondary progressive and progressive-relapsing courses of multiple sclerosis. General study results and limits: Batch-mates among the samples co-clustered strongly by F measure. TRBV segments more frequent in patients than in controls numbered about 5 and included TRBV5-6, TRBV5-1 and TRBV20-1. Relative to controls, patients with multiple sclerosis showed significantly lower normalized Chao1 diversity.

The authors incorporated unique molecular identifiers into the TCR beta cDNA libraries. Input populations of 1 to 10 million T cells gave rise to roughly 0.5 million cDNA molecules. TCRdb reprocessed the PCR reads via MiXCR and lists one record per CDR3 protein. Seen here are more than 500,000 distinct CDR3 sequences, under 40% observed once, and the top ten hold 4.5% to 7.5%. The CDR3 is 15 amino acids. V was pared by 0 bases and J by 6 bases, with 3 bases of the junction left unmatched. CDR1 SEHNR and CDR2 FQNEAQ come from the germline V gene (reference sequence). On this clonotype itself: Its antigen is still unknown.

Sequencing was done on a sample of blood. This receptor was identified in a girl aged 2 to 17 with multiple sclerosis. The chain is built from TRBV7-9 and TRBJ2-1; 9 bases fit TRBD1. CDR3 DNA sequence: TGTGCCAGCAGCTTAGCACAGGGGGCTGGCAATGAGCAGTTCTTC. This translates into CASSLAQGAGNEQFF.